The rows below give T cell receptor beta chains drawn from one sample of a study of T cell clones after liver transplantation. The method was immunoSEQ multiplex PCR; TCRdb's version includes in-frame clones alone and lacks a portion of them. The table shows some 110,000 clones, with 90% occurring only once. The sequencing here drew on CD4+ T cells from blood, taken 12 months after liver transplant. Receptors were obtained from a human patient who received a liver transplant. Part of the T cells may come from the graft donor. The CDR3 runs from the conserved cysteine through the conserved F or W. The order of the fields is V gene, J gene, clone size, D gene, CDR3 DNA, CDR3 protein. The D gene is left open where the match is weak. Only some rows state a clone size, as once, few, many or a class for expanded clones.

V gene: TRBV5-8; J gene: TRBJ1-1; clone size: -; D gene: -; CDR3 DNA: TGTGCCAGCAGCCGGGGGCCCGTGAACACTGAAGCTTTCTTT; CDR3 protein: CASSRGPVNTEAFF
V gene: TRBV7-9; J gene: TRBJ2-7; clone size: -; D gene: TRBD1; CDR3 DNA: TGTGCCAGCAGCTTAGGGACAGGGGTAAGAGGCGAGCAGTACTTC; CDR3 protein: CASSLGTGVRGEQYF
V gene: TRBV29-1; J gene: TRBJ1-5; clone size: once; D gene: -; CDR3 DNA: TGCAGCGTTAGGGACAGCAATCAGCCCCAGCATTTT; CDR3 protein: CSVRDSNQPQHF
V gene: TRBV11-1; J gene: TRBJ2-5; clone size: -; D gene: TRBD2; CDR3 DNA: TGTGCCAGCAGCTTATACGGGGAGGGCCTAGAGACCCAGTACTTC; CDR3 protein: CASSLYGEGLETQYF
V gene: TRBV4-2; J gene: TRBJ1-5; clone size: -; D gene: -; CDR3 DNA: TGTGCCAGCAGCCCGACTGGGAGGAATCAGCCCCAGCATTTT; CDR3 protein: CASSPTGRNQPQHF
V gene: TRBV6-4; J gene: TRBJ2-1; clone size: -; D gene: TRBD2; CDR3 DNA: TGTGCCAGCAGTGACCCCAAGGTGGCCGAGACTAGCGCGACACGGACGGACTACAATGAGCAGTTCTTC; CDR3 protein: CASSDPKVAETSATRTDYNEQFF
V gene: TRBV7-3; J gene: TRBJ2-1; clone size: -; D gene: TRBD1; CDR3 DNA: TGTGCCAGCAGCGAACAACCTACCGGGACAGGGATCAATGAGCAGTTCTTC; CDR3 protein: CASSEQPTGTGINEQFF
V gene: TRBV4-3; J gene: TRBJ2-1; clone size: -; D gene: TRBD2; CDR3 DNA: TGCGCCAGCAGCCTGGGACTAGCGGGATCTGTCTACAATGAGCAGTTCTTC; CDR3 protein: CASSLGLAGSVYNEQFF
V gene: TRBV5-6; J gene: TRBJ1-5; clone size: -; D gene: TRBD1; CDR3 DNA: TGTGCCAGCAGCTGGACAGGGAGCAATCAGCCCCAGCATTTT; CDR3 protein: CASSWTGSNQPQHF
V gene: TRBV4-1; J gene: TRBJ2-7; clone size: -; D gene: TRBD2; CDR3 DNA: TGCGCCAGCAGCCAAGTTGGCGGGAGGGAGCAGTACTTC; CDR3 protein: CASSQVGGREQYF
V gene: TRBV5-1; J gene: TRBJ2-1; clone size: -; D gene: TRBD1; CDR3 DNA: TGCGCCAGCAGCTGGGGGACAGGGTTGTTCTTC; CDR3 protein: CASSWGTGLFF
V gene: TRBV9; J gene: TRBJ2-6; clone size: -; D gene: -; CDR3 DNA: TGTGCCAGCAGCGTAAGCCCAGGGACTGGGGCCAACGTCCTGACTTTC; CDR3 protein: CASSVSPGTGANVLTF
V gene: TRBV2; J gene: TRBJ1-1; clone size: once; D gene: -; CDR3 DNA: TGTGCCAGCAAGGAGGACGGGCCGAGCACTGAAGCTTTCTTT; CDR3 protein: CASKEDGPSTEAFF
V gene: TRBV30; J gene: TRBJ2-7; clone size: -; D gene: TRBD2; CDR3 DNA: TGTGCCCCCGGGGAAGCGGGAGGCCAAAACCACCCCTACGAGCAGTACTTC; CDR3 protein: CAPGEAGGQNHPYEQYF
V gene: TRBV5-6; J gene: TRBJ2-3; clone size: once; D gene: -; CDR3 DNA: TGTGCCAGCAGCACTCCGACTAGTAGGCGCACAGATACGCAGTATTTT; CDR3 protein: CASSTPTSRRTDTQYF
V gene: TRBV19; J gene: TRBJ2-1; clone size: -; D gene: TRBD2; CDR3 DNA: TGTGCCAGCCAGCGGGGGAGTCTGGGGCAGTTCTTC; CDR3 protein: CASQRGSLGQFF
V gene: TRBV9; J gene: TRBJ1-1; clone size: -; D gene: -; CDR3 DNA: TGTGCCAGCAGCGTAGGAGTAACTCTAGAGAGAGCTTTCTTT; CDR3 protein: CASSVGVTLERAFF
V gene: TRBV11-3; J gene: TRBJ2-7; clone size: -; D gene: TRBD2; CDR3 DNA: TGTGCCAGCACCCCGGGACTAGCGGGAGGGCACCACGAGCAGTACTTC; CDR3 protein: CASTPGLAGGHHEQYF
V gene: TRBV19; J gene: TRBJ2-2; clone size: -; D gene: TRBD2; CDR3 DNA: TGTGCCAGTAGTATGAAGCGGGGGAACACCGGGGAGCTGTTTTTT; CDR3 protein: CASSMKRGNTGELFF
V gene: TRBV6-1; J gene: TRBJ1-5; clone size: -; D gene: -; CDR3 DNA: TGTGCCAGCAGTGACCGGGCAGGTAGCAATCAGCCCCAGCATTTT; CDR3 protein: CASSDRAGSNQPQHF
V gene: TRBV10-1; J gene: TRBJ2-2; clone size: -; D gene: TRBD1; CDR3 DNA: TGCGCCAGGGGGACAGAAAACACCGGGGAGCTGTTTTTT; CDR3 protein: CARGTENTGELFF
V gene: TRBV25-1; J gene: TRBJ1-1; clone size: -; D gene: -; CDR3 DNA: TGTGCCAGCAGTCGTAAGGGGCATGAAGCTTTCTTT; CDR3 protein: CASSRKGHEAFF
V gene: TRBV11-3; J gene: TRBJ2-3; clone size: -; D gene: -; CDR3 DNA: TGTGCCAGCAGCCTTAACCCGGGCACAGATACGCAGTATTTT; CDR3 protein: CASSLNPGTDTQYF
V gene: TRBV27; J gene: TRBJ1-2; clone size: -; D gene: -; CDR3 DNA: TGTGCCAGCAGTTTAGTTCGTCCGGCGGGGATCGGCGGCTACACCTTC; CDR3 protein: CASSLVRPAGIGGYTF